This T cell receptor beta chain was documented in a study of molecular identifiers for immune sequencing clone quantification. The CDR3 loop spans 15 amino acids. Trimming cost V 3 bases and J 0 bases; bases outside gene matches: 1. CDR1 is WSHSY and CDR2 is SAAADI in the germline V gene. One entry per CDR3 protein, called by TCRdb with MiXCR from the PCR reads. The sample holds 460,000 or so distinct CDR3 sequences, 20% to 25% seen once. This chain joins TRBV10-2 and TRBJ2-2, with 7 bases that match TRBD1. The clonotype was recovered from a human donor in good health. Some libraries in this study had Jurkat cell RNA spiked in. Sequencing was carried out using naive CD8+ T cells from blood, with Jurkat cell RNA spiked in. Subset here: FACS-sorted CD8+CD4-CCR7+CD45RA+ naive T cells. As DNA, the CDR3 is TGCGCCAGCAGTGATACAGGGGCGAACACCGGGGAGCTGTTTTTT. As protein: CASSDTGANTGELFF.